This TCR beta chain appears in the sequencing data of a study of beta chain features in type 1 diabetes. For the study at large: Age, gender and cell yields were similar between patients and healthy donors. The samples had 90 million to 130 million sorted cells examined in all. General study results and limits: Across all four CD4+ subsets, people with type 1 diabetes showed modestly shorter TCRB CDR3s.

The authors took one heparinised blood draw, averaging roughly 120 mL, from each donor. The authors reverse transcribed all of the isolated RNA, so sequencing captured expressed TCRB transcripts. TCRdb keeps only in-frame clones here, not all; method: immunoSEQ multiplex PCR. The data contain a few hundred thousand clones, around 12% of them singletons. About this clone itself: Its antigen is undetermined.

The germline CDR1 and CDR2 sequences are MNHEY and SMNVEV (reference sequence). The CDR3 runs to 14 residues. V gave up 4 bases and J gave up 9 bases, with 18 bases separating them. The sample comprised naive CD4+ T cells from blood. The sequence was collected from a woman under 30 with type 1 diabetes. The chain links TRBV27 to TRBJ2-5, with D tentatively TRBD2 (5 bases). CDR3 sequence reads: CASSSPGGAAAQYF. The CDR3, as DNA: TGTGCCAGCAGTTCCCCAGGAGGAGCAGCGGCCCAGTACTTC.